This T cell receptor (beta chain) was obtained from a study of shared clonotypes between healthy human individuals. Study-wide results and caveats: It was observed that approximately 5% of naive CD4 clonotypes were shared across a handful of donors. Generation probability values for non-shared clonotypes were lower than those for clonotypes shared by all four donors.

Germline CDR1 reads SGHDT; CDR2 reads YYEEEE. Trimming removed 0 bases at V and 4 bases at J, with 10 bases between. CDR3 length equals 14 residues. About this clone itself: Its target is not known.

Generated by immunoSEQ multiplex PCR, the TCRdb table keeps only in-frame clones and is missing some. The sample contains 980,000 or so clones, less than 85% of which appear only once. Among the donors, all were Caucasian adults who lived in Nashville, Tennessee. The material sequenced was memory CD4+ T cells sorted from blood. Specified subset: CD45RA-negative fraction. The receptor comes from a man aged 18 to 30 in good health. The gene calls are TRBV5-6 and TRBJ1-1; D remains ambiguous. The CDR3: CASSLVDVGTEAFF. The CDR3 DNA reads as TGTGCCAGCAGCTTGGTAGATGTTGGCACTGAAGCTTTCTTT.